This T cell receptor beta chain was observed in a study of shared clonotypes between healthy human individuals. This CDR3 has 13 amino acids. Per germline, CDR1 SGHTA and CDR2 FQGNSA. Trimming cost V 1 base and J 2 bases, with 6 bases left between them. The data were produced by immunoSEQ multiplex PCR, yet TCRdb's version contains in-frame clones alone and is incomplete. Seen here are nearly 1 million clones, 70% to 85% observed once, and the top ten hold around 1.5%. With regard to this clone: The sample holds other DNA sequences that translate to the same CDR3.

The receptor was derived from a man between 18 and 35 years old in good health. Sequencing was performed on memory CD4+ T cells sorted from blood. As to subset: CD45RA-negative fraction. The rearrangement uses TRBV7-2 and TRBJ2-7; no clear D. Here the CDR3 DNA reads TGTGCCAGCAGCTTAGGGGCTCCCTACGAGCAGTACTTC. Its protein product is CASSLGAPYEQYF.